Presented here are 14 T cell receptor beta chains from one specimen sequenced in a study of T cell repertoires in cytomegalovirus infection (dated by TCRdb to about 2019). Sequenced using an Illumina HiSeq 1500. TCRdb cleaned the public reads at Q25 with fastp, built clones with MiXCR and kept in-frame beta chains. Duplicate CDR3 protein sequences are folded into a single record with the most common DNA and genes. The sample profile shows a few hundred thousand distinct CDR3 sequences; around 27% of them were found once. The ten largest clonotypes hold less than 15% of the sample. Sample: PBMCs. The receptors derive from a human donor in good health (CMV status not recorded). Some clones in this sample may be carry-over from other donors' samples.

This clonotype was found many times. The CDR3 here is CASSPGQRQETQYF. The CDR3 coding sequence is TGTGCCAGCAGCCCGGGACAGAGGCAGGAGACCCAGTACTTC. The chain has TRBV7-2 and TRBJ2-5; 7 bases align to TRBD1. V was clipped by 5 bases and J by 5 bases; unmatched bases: 8. Germline CDR1 SGHTA, CDR2 FQGNSA. This CDR3 region has 14 residues. Drawing the rest from reference TRBV7-2 and TRBJ2-5, the complete variable domain is GAGVSQSPSNKVTEKGKDVELRCDPISGHTALYWYRQSLGQGLEFLIYFQGNSAPDKSGLPSDRFSAERTGGSVSTLTIQRTQQEDSAVYLCASSPGQRQETQYFGPGTRLLVL.

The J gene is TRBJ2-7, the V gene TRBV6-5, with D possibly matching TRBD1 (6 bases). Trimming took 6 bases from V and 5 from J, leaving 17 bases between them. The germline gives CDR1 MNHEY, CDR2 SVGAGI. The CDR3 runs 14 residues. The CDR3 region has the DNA TGTGCCAGCAGGCGATATGGCAGGGGCCACGAGCAGTACTTC. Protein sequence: CASRRYGRGHEQYF.

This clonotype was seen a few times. CDR3 amino acids: CASSLPLRQSRTYEQYF. CDR3 sequence (DNA): TGTGCCAGCAGTTTACCCCTCCGACAGTCAAGGACCTACGAGCAGTACTTC. The chain has TRBV28 and TRBJ2-7; a possible D gene is TRBD1 (5 bases). Germline V gives CDR1 MDHEN, CDR2 SYDVKM. The V end lost 2 bases, the J end lost 2 bases, and 19 bases lay between the germline ends. The CDR3 is 17 amino acids.

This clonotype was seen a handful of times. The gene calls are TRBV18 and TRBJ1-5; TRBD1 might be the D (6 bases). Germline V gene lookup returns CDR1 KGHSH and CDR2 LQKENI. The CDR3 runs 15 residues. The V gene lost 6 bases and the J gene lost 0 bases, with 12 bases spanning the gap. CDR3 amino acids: CASSHGGGSNQPQHF. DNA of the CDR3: TGTGCCAGCTCCCACGGAGGGGGTAGCAATCAGCCCCAGCATTTT.

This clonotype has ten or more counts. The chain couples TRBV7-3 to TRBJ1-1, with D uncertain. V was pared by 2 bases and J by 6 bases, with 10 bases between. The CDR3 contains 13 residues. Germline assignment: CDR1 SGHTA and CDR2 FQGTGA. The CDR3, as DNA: TGTGCCAGCAGCTTACAGGTTCGGGCTGAAGCTTTCTTT. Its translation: CASSLQVRAEAFF.

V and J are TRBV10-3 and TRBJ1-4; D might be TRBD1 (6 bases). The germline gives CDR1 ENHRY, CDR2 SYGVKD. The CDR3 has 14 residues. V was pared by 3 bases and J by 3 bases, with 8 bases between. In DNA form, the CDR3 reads TGTGCCATCAGTGATGGACAGTCTAATGAAAAACTGTTTTTT. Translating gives CAISDGQSNEKLFF.

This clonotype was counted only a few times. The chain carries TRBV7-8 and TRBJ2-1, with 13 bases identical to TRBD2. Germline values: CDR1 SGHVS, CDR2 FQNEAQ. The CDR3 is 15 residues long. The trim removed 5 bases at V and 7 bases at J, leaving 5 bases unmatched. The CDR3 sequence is CASSATSGRANEQFF. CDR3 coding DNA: TGTGCCAGCAGCGCCACTAGCGGGAGGGCGAATGAGCAGTTCTTC. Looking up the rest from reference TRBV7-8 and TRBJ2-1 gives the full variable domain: GAGVSQSPRYKVAKRGQDVALRCDPISGHVSLFWYQQALGQGPEFLTYFQNEAQLDKSGLPSDRFFAERPEGSVSTLKIQRTQQEDSAVYLCASSATSGRANEQFFGPGTRLTVL.

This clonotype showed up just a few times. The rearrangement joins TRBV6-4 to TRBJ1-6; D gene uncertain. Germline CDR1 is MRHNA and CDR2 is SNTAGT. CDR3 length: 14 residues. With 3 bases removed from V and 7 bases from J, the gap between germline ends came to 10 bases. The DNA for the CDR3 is TGTGCCAGCAGTGAGGCAGGACCCAATTCACCCCTCCACTTT. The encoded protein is CASSEAGPNSPLHF.

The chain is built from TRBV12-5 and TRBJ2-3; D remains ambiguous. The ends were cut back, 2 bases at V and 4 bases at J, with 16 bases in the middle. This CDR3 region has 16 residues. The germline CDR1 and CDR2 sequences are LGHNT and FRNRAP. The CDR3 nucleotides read TGTGCTAGTGGTTTGAACGCCGATCCTTCCGCAGATACGCAGTATTTT. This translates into CASGLNADPSADTQYF.

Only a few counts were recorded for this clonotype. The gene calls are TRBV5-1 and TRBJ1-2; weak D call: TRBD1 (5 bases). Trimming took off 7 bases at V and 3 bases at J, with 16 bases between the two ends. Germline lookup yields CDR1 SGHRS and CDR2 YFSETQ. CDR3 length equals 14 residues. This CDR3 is CASGNQGMDYGYTF. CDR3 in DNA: TGCGCCAGCGGAAATCAGGGAATGGACTATGGCTACACCTTC.

The CDR3 coding sequence is TGTGCCAGCAGTGAAGACTCCCCACAACGGCGGTTAGCTAACTATGGCTACACCTTC. The encoded protein is CASSEDSPQRRLANYGYTF. The chain employs TRBV25-1 and TRBJ1-2; D gene uncertain. V dropped 2 bases and J dropped 0 bases, with 22 bases sitting between them. The CDR3 is made up of 19 amino acids. CDR1 is MGHDK, CDR2 SYGVNS, per germline.

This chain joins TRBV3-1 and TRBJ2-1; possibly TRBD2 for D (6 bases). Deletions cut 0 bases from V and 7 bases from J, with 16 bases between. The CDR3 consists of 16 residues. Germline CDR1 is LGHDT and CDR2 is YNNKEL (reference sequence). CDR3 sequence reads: CASSQDLAAGLNEQFF. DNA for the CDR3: TGTGCCAGCAGCCAAGACCTGGCGGCGGGATTGAATGAGCAGTTCTTC.

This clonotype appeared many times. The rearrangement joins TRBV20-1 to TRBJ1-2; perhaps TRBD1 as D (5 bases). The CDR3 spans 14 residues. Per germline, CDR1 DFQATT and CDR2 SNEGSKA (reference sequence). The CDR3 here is CSPSPRQGGYGYTF. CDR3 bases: TGCAGCCCCTCCCCCCGGCAGGGAGGATATGGCTACACCTTC.

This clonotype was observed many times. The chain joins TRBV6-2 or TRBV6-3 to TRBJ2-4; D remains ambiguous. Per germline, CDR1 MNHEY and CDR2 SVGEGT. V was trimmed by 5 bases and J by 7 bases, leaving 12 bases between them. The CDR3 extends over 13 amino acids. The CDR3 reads CASSLASRNIQYF. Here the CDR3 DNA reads TGTGCCAGCAGTCTGGCTTCGAGGAACATTCAGTACTTC.